Presented here are 24 T cell receptor beta chains from one specimen sequenced in a study of cytotoxic CD8 clonotypes in ibrutinib-treated CLL. Assay used: immunoSEQ multiplex PCR; TCRdb lists only in-frame clones, some missing. The table lists 100,000 or so clones, approximately 58% of them singletons. Sequencing used PBMCs, obtained after 24 months of ibrutinib treatment. The source of these receptors is a human donor with chronic lymphocytic leukemia.

The chain is built from TRBV7-9 and TRBJ1-5; D perhaps matches TRBD1 (5 bases). The V end lost 5 bases, the J end lost 7 bases, and 15 bases lay between the germline ends. Germline CDR1 reads SEHNR; CDR2 reads FQNEAQ (reference sequence). The CDR3 covers 14 residues. CDR3: CASSPDMGRQPQHF. Written as DNA, the CDR3 is TGTGCCAGCAGCCCCGACATGGGGCGGCAGCCCCAGCATTTT.

In DNA, the CDR3 is TGTGCCAGCAGTCTCACGACGACAGGGGGCCAAAACATTCAGTACTTC. Translating gives CASSLTTTGGQNIQYF. This sequence joins TRBV28 and TRBJ2-4; 10 positions match TRBD1. V lost 5 bases to trimming and J lost 5 bases; unmatched junction nucleotides: 9. Germline values: CDR1 MDHEN, CDR2 SYDVKM. The CDR3 runs to 16 residues. Full variable domain (remainder filled in from reference TRBV28 and TRBJ2-4): DVKVTQSSRYLVKRTGEKVFLECVQDMDHENMFWYRQDPGLGLRLIYFSYDVKMKEKGDIPEGYSVSREKKERFSLILESASTNQTSMYLCASSLTTTGGQNIQYFGAGTRLSVL.

This clone was counted only a few times. The chain is built from TRBV19 and TRBJ1-4; TRBD1 aligns across 8 bases. There are 17 residues in the CDR3. The germline V gene has CDR1 LNHDA and CDR2 SQIVND (reference sequence). Trimming removed 4 bases from V and 0 bases from J; junction bases left unmatched: 7. The CDR3 bases are TGTGCCAGTAGTAGCCGGGACAGGCTCGCAACTAATGAAAAACTGTTTTTT. Its translation is CASSSRDRLATNEKLFF.

CDR3 loop: CSVARPFEQYF. The CDR3 DNA reads TGCAGCGTTGCTCGCCCGTTCGAGCAGTACTTC. The genes are TRBV29-1 and TRBJ2-7; D remains ambiguous. CDR1 and CDR2 from the germline V gene are SQVTM and ANQGSEA. Trimming took 4 bases from V and 6 from J, leaving 10 bases between them. CDR3 size: 11 residues.

The rearrangement joins TRBV23-1 to TRBJ2-7; the D gene could be TRBD1 or TRBD2 (5 bases each). TRBV23-1 is assigned to the ORF class and has an uncertain function. V gave up 7 bases and J gave up 6 bases, with 19 bases separating them. This CDR3 is built from 14 residues. Here the CDR3 DNA reads TGCGCCAGCATCCATACTGGGGGTTCGAGCGAGCAGTACTTC. It codes for CASIHTGGSSEQYF.

The gene calls are TRBV19 and TRBJ2-5; TRBD2 agrees at 7 bases. This CDR3 spans 15 amino acids. The germline gives CDR1 LNHDA, CDR2 SQIVND (reference sequence). Trimming cost V 3 bases and J 3 bases; bases outside gene matches: 7. The CDR3 sequence is CASSIGPSGKETQYF. CDR3 nucleotide sequence: TGTGCCAGTAGTATCGGGCCTAGCGGTAAAGAGACCCAGTACTTC.

This clone appeared once. DNA for the CDR3: TGTGCCAGCAGTGCGTCCTTTGAAAATGAGCAGTTCTTC. Residues: CASSASFENEQFF. This sequence joins TRBV11-3 and TRBJ2-1; D gene unclear. Per the germline V gene, CDR1 is SGHNT and CDR2 is YENEEA. The V gene lost 6 bases and the J gene lost 7 bases, with 13 bases spanning the gap. This CDR3 spans 13 amino acids.

This clone was counted only a few times. The chain has TRBV30 and TRBJ2-5, with 8 bases matching TRBD2. The germline V gene has CDR1 GTSNPN and CDR2 SVGIG (reference sequence). The CDR3 is 14 amino acids. J gave up 4 bases and V 5 bases, and 9 bases lay outside the gene matches. The chain's CDR3 is CAWEPRGGGETQYF. CDR3 DNA sequence: TGTGCCTGGGAACCTCGGGGGGGCGGAGAGACCCAGTACTTC. Supplemented by reference TRBV30 and TRBJ2-5, the full variable domain reads SQTIHQWPATLVQPVGSPLSLECTVEGTSNPNLYWYRQAAGRGLQLLFYSVGIGQISSEVPQNLSASRPQDRQFILSSKKLLLSDSGFYLCAWEPRGGGETQYFGPGTRLLVL.

J is TRBJ2-7 and V is TRBV4-3; D unclear. The CDR3 contains 13 residues. V was clipped by 2 bases and J by 2 bases, with 7 bases between them. Per germline, CDR1 LGHNA and CDR2 YSLEER. For the CDR3, the DNA is TGCGCCAGCAGCCAAACCTCTGCCTACGAGCAGTACTTC. It yields the protein CASSQTSAYEQYF.

The chain employs TRBV6-1 and TRBJ2-2; 8 bases are a match to TRBD2. Germline-derived CDR1 and CDR2 are MNHNS and SASEGT. This CDR3 region has 16 residues. V lost 4 bases to trimming and J lost 0 bases; unmatched junction nucleotides: 4. The CDR3 spells CASSGAGGANTGELFF. The CDR3 DNA reads TGTGCCAGCAGTGGCGCGGGGGGCGCGAACACCGGGGAGCTGTTTTTT.

The chain has TRBV2 and TRBJ2-3; maybe TRBD1 (5 bases). The CDR3 is 13 residues long. Germline CDR1 is SNHLY and CDR2 is FYNNEI. V was trimmed by 4 bases and J by 2 bases, leaving 7 bases between them. In DNA form, the CDR3 reads TGTGCCAGCAGTGGGGGCTACACAGATACGCAGTATTTT. Residues: CASSGGYTDTQYF.

The chain combines TRBV11-3 with TRBJ1-6; TRBD1 aligns across 7 bases. From germline, CDR1 is SGHNT and CDR2 YENEEA. The CDR3 length is 15 residues. V dropped 4 bases and J dropped 9; count of bases not matched to a gene: 9. CDR3 DNA: TGTGCCAGCAGCTCGACAGGGTTAAAGAGTTCACCCCTCCACTTT. It encodes CASSSTGLKSSPLHF.

The rearrangement links TRBV7-4 to TRBJ2-2; D call uncertain. The CDR3 is 14 residues long. Germline assignment: CDR1 SGHVT and CDR2 SQSDAQ. V lost 5 bases and J lost 5, with 12 bases in between. CDR3 amino acids: CASSIGSGTGELFF. CDR3 in DNA: TGTGCCAGCAGCATAGGGTCAGGTACCGGGGAGCTGTTTTTT.

V is TRBV6-1 and J is TRBJ1-6; TRBD1 matches 10 bases. J was trimmed by 5 bases and V by 6 bases; bases with no gene match: 4. Germline CDR1 reads MNHNS; CDR2 reads SASEGT. The length of the CDR3 is 15 residues. The CDR3 spells CASRLGTGDNSPLHF. Here the CDR3 DNA reads TGTGCCAGCAGACTCGGGACAGGGGATAATTCACCCCTCCACTTT.

The rearrangement uses TRBV15 and TRBJ2-7; D is uncertain. Germline assignment: CDR1 LNHNV and CDR2 YYDKDF (reference sequence). Trimming pared 3 bases from V and 6 bases from J, leaving 9 bases between. The CDR3 sequence is 12 residues long. The CDR3 loop reads CATSRFSGEQYF. In DNA, the CDR3 is TGTGCCACCAGCAGGTTTTCCGGCGAGCAGTACTTC.

For the CDR3, the DNA is TGTGCCAGCAGCGTAGGGACAGGGGCAAACATTCAGTACTTC. The encoded protein is CASSVGTGANIQYF. The chain carries TRBV9 and TRBJ2-4; 9 bases agree with TRBD1. The V segment lost 0 bases and the J segment 6 bases; nucleotides outside the gene matches: 1. Germline V gene sequence: CDR1 SGDLS, CDR2 YYNGEE. The CDR3 is 14 residues long.

This clone was found a few times. The V gene is TRBV2, the J gene TRBJ1-1; D uncertain. V dropped 4 bases and J dropped 1 base, with 10 bases sitting between them. Germline CDR1 and CDR2: SNHLY and FYNNEI. The CDR3 contains 14 residues. The CDR3 sequence is CASSVLPGNTEAFF. The CDR3, as DNA: TGTGCCAGCAGTGTATTACCGGGGAACACTGAAGCTTTCTTT.

This clone turned up a few times. V gene TRBV19 combines with J gene TRBJ1-3, with no clear D. V lost 2 bases, J lost 2 bases, and 4 bases lay in between. CDR1 LNHDA and CDR2 SQIVND come from the germline V gene (reference sequence). The CDR3 runs 13 residues. The CDR3 nucleotides are TGTGCCAGTAGTATAAGGGCTGGAAACACCATATATTTT. Residues: CASSIRAGNTIYF.

This chain joins TRBV5-6 and TRBJ1-2; no firm D call. Germline loops: CDR1 SGHDT, CDR2 YYEEEE. The V end was cut by 0 bases, the J end by 7 bases, with 7 bases between. The CDR3 spans 12 residues. CDR3 region: CASSLGDGGYTF. CDR3 in DNA: TGTGCCAGCAGCTTGGGGGATGGTGGCTACACCTTC.

The chain carries TRBV25-1 and TRBJ1-2; 12 bases line up with TRBD1. Trimming removed 8 bases from V and 8 bases from J; junction bases left unmatched: 15. Germline loops: CDR1 MGHDK, CDR2 SYGVNS. This CDR3 has 16 amino acids. In DNA, the CDR3 is TGTGCCAGCCACCTATCTGGGACAGGGGGCGGAAGAGGCTACACCTTC. Amino acids: CASHLSGTGGGRGYTF.

The chain links TRBV4-3 to TRBJ1-1, with D unresolved. The CDR3 runs 14 residues. The V and J ends lost 1 base and 2 bases respectively, with 8 bases between them. Germline-derived CDR1 and CDR2 are LGHNA and YSLEER. CDR3 bases: TGCGCCAGCAGCCAAGGGCTGGGAAACACTGAAGCTTTCTTT. Translated: CASSQGLGNTEAFF.

This chain connects TRBV7-8 to TRBJ1-4; D is possibly TRBD1 (6 bases). The V end was cut by 4 bases, the J end by 8 bases, with 17 bases between. This CDR3 contains 15 residues. Germline lookup yields CDR1 SGHVS and CDR2 FQNEAQ. The CDR3 here is CASSSGDGFREKLFF. The CDR3 coding sequence is TGTGCCAGCAGCTCAGGGGACGGCTTTAGGGAAAAACTGTTTTTT.

The chain uses TRBV14 and TRBJ1-1; TRBD1 matches 8 bases. CDR1 is SGHDN, CDR2 FVKESK, per germline. V dropped 0 bases and J dropped 9; count of bases not matched to a gene: 3. The CDR3 totals 13 residues. CDR3 sequence (DNA): TGTGCCAGCAGCCAAGAAAGGGACAGGAAAGCTTTCTTT. This encodes CASSQERDRKAFF.

A few counts support this clone. V usage is TRBV5-6 and J usage is TRBJ2-1; tentative D call: TRBD2 (6 bases). Germline lookup yields CDR1 SGHDT and CDR2 YYEEEE. The CDR3 covers 12 residues. Trimming removed 6 bases from V and 8 bases from J, with 12 bases in between. The CDR3 reads CASTEGQDEQFF. CDR3 bases: TGTGCCAGCACGGAGGGGCAAGATGAGCAGTTCTTC.